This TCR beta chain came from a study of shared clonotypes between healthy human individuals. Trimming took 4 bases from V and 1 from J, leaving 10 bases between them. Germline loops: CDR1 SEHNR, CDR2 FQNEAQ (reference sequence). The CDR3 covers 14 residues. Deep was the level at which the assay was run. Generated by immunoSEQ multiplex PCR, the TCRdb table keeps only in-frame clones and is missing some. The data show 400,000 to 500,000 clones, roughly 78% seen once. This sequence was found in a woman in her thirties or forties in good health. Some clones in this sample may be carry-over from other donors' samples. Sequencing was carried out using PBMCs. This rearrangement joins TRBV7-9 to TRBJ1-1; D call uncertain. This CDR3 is CASSSGPTNTEAFF. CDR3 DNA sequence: TGTGCCAGCAGCTCGGGCCCGACGAACACTGAAGCTTTCTTT.